This TCR beta chain was profiled in a study of blood T cell repertoires in COVID-19. Study-level information: Acute-phase and convalescent COVID-19 samples originated in the United States, Italy and Spain. Sample material is recorded as cDNA or gDNA derived from T cells, B-cell-depleted T cells, or PBMCs.

The CDR3 contains 16 residues. J was trimmed by 5 bases and V by 3 bases; bases with no gene match: 5. Germline V lookup: CDR1 SGHTA, CDR2 FQGNSA. Per the original data handling: Nucleated cell counts were estimated from reference gene primer amplification. Some clones are missing from TCRdb's copy, which holds only in-frame ones; the method was immunoSEQ multiplex PCR. V, J and clone size derive from that table, while D and trimming were established from the DNA sequence. In the table there are some 90,000 clones, over 75% of which are singletons. This chain links TRBV7-2 with TRBJ2-2; 11 bases fit TRBD2. The sequenced sample was peripheral blood. The receptor was isolated from a man aged 55-75 years with acute or convalescent COVID-19. This CDR3 is CASSFLAGGTTGELFF. The CDR3 region has the DNA TGTGCCAGCAGCTTCTTAGCGGGAGGGACTACCGGGGAGCTGTTTTTT.